This T cell receptor beta chain emerged from a study of blood T cell repertoires in COVID-19 (dated by TCRdb to 2020 to 2021). Concerning the study at large: Samples covering the acute and convalescent phases of COVID-19 were provided by collaborators in the United States, Italy and Spain. Sample metadata almost always included a de-identified subject ID, COVID-19 status, age in years and sex. The dataset comprised deeply sampled blood TCRbeta repertoires from subjects exposed to, actively infected with, or recovered from COVID-19. The repertoires were released in a freely available public database intended as a resource for research on the immune response to SARS-CoV-2. The prospective study material was composed of cDNA or gDNA derived from T cells, B-cell-depleted T cells, or PBMCs. Where available, HLA class I and class II types were taken from metadata supplied by the sample provider and were not determined by assay-based typing. Samples were obtained from the ongoing ImmuneRACE study (first 160 participants) and from 950 to 1,500 subjects provided by 6 global collaborators.

TCRbeta CDR3 regions were amplified from genomic DNA using the immunoSEQ Assay, a bias-controlled multiplex PCR. From the authors' description of their analysis: Within the assay, amplification of reference gene primers was used to estimate how many nucleated cells each sample contained. Sequence reads were collapsed and filtered to measure the absolute abundance of every unique TCRbeta CDR3 rearrangement. For each sample, productive Simpson clonality was calculated as the square root of Simpson's diversity index across productive rearrangements. TCRdb took this table from immuneACCESS and kept in-frame rearrangements with V and J called. Such tables lack part of the clones; where checked against another copy, unresolved V genes explain under half of the gap, and the rest is unexplained. V and J calls and clone size are those listed in that table; D and trimming were worked out from the DNA. Across this sample there are roughly 250,000 clones, with about 83% seen only once. Roughly 5% of the sample is held by the ten biggest clonotypes.

The CDR3 starts with the cysteine, ends with the phenylalanine, and has 14 residues. Solely the CDR3 DNA is kept, with 42 bases framed from the first base. From a lookup of the germline V gene, CDR1 and CDR2 are KGHSH and LQKENI. Trimming costs V 6 bases and J 3 bases, and their ends lie 14 bases apart. Note on this clone: The antigen it recognizes is unknown. No quality values exist for individual bases; no much larger clone is one base distant.

Study-level results and caveats: The quantity of clinical and demographic metadata differed by source and by participant and was supplied without curation.

The collaborating institutions used their own protocols to collect whole blood in K2EDTA tubes. For TCRbeta analysis, collaborators shipped samples as frozen whole blood, isolated PBMCs, or DNA extracted from either of those sample types. The source material was peripheral blood. The TCR originated in a human donor in a cohort sampled during active COVID-19. The chain couples TRBV18 to TRBJ1-1; TRBD1 could be the D gene, as 6 bases match. In nucleotides, the sequence is TGTGCCAGCTCGTCAGGGGCGTCGGACACTGAAGCTTTCTTT. This encodes CASSSGASDTEAFF.